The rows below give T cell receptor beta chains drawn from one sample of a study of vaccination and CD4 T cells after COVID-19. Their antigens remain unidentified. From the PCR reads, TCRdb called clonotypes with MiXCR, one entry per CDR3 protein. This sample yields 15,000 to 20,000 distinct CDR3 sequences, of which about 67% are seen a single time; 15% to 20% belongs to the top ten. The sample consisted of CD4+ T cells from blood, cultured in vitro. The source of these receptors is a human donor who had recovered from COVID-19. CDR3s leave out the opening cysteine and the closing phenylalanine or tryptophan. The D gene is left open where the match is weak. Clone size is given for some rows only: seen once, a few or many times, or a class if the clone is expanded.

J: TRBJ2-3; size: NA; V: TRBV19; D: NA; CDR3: ASSPQRGGPKLTDTQY
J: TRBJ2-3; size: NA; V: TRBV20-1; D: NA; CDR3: SAKGQPDTQY
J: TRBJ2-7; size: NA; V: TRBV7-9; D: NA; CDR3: ASSLTGLTAYEQY
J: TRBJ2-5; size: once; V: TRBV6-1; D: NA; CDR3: ASGRVGGDSQETQY
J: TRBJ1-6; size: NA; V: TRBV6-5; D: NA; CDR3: ASSSLLTPLH
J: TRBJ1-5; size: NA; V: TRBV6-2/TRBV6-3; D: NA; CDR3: ASTKQLGLGNQPQH
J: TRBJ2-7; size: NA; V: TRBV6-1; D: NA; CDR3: ASSPRTPSSYEQY
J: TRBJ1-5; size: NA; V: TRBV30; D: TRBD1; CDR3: AWSRTGGNQPQH
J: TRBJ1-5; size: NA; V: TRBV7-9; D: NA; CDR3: ASSPIGWEQPQH
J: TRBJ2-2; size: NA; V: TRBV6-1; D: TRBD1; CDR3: ASSRDRGTGELF
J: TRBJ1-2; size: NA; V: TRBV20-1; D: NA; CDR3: SALPLMGYT
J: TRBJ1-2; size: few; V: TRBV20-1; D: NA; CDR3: SAHIGFGWDYGYT
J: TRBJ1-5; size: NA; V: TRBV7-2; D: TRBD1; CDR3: ASSFDRASNQPQH
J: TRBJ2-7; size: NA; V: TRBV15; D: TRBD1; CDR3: ATSILLQGTPIYEQY
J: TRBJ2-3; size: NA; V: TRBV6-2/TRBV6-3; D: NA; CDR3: ASSYGGSGDTQY
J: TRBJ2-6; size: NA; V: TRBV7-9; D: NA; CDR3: ASSSSGANVLT
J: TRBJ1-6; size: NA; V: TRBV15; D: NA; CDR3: ATSGNWNSPLH
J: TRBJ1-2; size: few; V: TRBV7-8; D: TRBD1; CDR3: ASSVQGDYGYT
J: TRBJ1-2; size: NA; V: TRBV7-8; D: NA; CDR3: ASSLAQQDYGYT